What follows are 28 T cell receptor beta chains derived from one specimen sequenced in a study of blood T cell repertoires in COVID-19. Measured with immunoSEQ multiplex PCR; TCRdb has only the in-frame clones, and not every one. The sample records 200,000 to 300,000 clones, around four fifths being singletons. The specimen sequenced was PBMCs or T cells enriched from blood (not recorded which). Receptors were obtained from a middle-aged woman who had been exposed to COVID-19.

CDR3 amino acids: CASSQDQAGLVKNIQYF. The CDR3 bases are TGTGCCAGCAGCCAAGATCAGGCGGGACTTGTGAAAAACATTCAGTACTTC. V gene TRBV3-1 (or the pseudogene TRBV3-2) combines with J gene TRBJ2-4, with a possible D match to TRBD2 (6 bases). V was clipped by 0 bases and J by 4 bases, with 16 bases between them. Germline V gene lookup returns CDR1 LGHDT and CDR2 YNNKEL (reference sequence). This CDR3 region has 17 residues.

The chain has TRBV9 and TRBJ1-1, with D unclear. V lost 3 bases and J lost 1, with 4 bases in between. Per germline, CDR1 SGDLS and CDR2 YYNGEE. The CDR3 sequence is 12 residues long. This CDR3 reads CASSEQNTEAFF. CDR3 in DNA: TGTGCCAGCAGCGAACAGAACACTGAAGCTTTCTTT.

This chain connects TRBV5-5 to TRBJ1-6, with D possibly matching TRBD1 (6 bases). Between the trimmed V and J ends, which lost 5 bases and 11 bases, there was a span of 17 bases. The V gene's germline CDR1 is SGHKS and CDR2 YYEKEE (reference sequence). The CDR3 sequence is 14 residues long. CDR3 protein: CASSYHRVGTPLHF. Written as DNA, the CDR3 is TGTGCCAGCAGTTATCACAGGGTGGGGACACCCCTCCACTTT.

This chain uses TRBV27 with TRBJ1-6; D unclear. The CDR3 is made up of 16 amino acids. The ends were cut back, 2 bases at V and 0 bases at J, with 8 bases in the middle. CDR1 and CDR2 (germline): MNHEY, SMNVEV (reference sequence). This chain's CDR3 is CASSLGGSSYNSPLHF. The CDR3 nucleotides are TGTGCCAGCAGTTTAGGCGGAAGCTCCTATAATTCACCCCTCCACTTT.

This clone has just one count. The CDR3 DNA sequence: TGTGCCAGCAGCTCTAGCGGGGGGCACAATGAGCAGTTCTTC. Translation: CASSSSGGHNEQFF. V gene TRBV9 combines with J gene TRBJ2-1; TRBD2 matches 11 bases. The germline V gene has CDR1 SGDLS and CDR2 YYNGEE. J lost 5 bases, V lost 4 bases, and 2 bases had no gene match. This CDR3 comprises 14 residues.

The CDR3, as DNA: TGTGCCAGCTCACCAGCGGGCGAGCAGTACTTC. It specifies CASSPAGEQYF. V usage is TRBV18 and J usage is TRBJ2-7; the D gene is possibly TRBD2 (5 bases). Germline V gene sequence: CDR1 KGHSH, CDR2 LQKENI. Trimming removed 2 bases from V and 6 bases from J, with 5 bases in between. The CDR3 consists of 11 residues.

The J gene is TRBJ1-6, the V gene TRBV19; 8 nucleotides align to TRBD1. CDR3 length: 16 residues. Losses at the gene ends were 6 bases for V and 2 bases for J; bases not matched to a gene: 6. CDR1 is LNHDA and CDR2 is SQIVND in the germline V gene (reference sequence). CDR3 in amino acids: CASSTGQGAYNSPLHF. In nucleotides, the CDR3 is TGTGCCAGTAGCACTGGACAGGGAGCCTATAATTCACCCCTCCACTTT.

In its sample, this clone was seen a few times. The rearrangement links TRBV11-2 to TRBJ2-1; 7 positions agree with TRBD2. J lost 0 bases, V lost 8 bases, and 7 bases had no gene match. This CDR3 spans 15 amino acids. CDR1 and CDR2 from the germline V gene are SGHAT and FQNNGV. The CDR3 loop is CASAPPGGSYNEQFF. In DNA, the CDR3 is TGTGCCAGCGCTCCACCGGGGGGCTCCTACAATGAGCAGTTCTTC.

This clone was observed a few times. This chain links TRBV6-4 with TRBJ2-1, with D possibly being TRBD1 (6 bases). V was trimmed by 6 bases and J by 5 bases, leaving 11 bases between them. The length of the CDR3 is 13 residues. Germline CDR1 is MRHNA and CDR2 is SNTAGT. DNA of the CDR3: TGTGCCAGCAGCCCGGACAGCAACAATGAGCAGTTCTTC. Translation gives CASSPDSNNEQFF.

This clone has just one count. The chain carries TRBV7-2 and TRBJ1-3; 8 positions match TRBD1. Germline V gene lookup returns CDR1 SGHTA and CDR2 FQGNSA. V gave up 5 bases and J gave up 5 bases; unmatched junction bases: 5. This CDR3 spans 14 amino acids. The CDR3 nucleotides read TGTGCCAGCAGCCAGCAGGGGGCGCGAAACACCATATATTTT. This encodes CASSQQGARNTIYF.

This clone was counted a single time. The chain carries TRBV7-9 and TRBJ2-3; 15 bases line up with TRBD2. CDR1 SEHNR and CDR2 FQNEAQ come from the germline V gene (reference sequence). With 5 bases clipped from V and 0 bases from J, the junction kept 6 bases outside the gene matches. The CDR3 spans 18 residues. The CDR3 protein is CASSPGTSGGISTDTQYF. Here the CDR3 DNA reads TGTGCCAGCAGCCCAGGGACTAGCGGGGGGATTAGCACAGATACGCAGTATTTT.

This clone was recorded a few times. The rearrangement links TRBV7-3 to TRBJ2-1; 8 bases line up with TRBD2. The CDR3 consists of 15 residues. Germline CDR1 is SGHTA and CDR2 is FQGTGA. The V and J ends lost 5 bases and 0 bases, in that order; junction bases with no gene match: 3. The CDR3 protein is CASSPSGGSYNEQFF. The CDR3 DNA is TGTGCCAGCAGCCCAAGCGGGGGCTCCTACAATGAGCAGTTCTTC.

CDR3 coding DNA: TGTGCCAGCAGTTTCCGGGAAACCTCTGGGGCCAACGTCCTGACTTTC. This translates into CASSFRETSGANVLTF. The chain links TRBV27 to TRBJ2-6; TRBD2 is a possible D gene (5 bases). CDR1 is MNHEY and CDR2 is SMNVEV in the germline V gene (reference sequence). The V end was cut by 3 bases, the J end by 0 bases, with 9 bases between. CDR3 length: 16 residues.

CDR3 in DNA: TGTGCCAGCAGTGAAAGGGGAACTGGAAACACCATATATTTT. It encodes CASSERGTGNTIYF. The chain joins TRBV6-1 to TRBJ1-3; D is possibly TRBD1 (5 bases). Germline V gene sequence: CDR1 MNHNS, CDR2 SASEGT. CDR3 length: 14 residues. Trimming pared 2 bases from V and 2 bases from J, leaving 7 bases between.

V usage is TRBV28 and J usage is TRBJ1-2; 10 bases match TRBD1. V was pared by 6 bases and J by 3 bases, with 16 bases of the junction left unmatched. This CDR3 is 18 amino acids long. Germline V gene lookup returns CDR1 MDHEN and CDR2 SYDVKM. CDR3 sequence (DNA): TGTGCCAGCAGATCCGGGACAGGGGCCGCCCGGGCCTACTATGGCTACACCTTC. It translates to CASRSGTGAARAYYGYTF.

The chain recombines TRBV5-1 with TRBJ2-3; unclear D gene. V was pared by 5 bases and J by 10 bases, with 17 bases between. The V gene's germline CDR1 is SGHRS and CDR2 YFSETQ. The CDR3 has 13 residues. The CDR3 region is CASSSPAVGAQYF. The DNA for the CDR3 is TGCGCCAGCAGTTCCCCGGCGGTTGGTGCGCAGTATTTT.

This clone has just a few counts. V is TRBV6-5 and J is TRBJ1-1; tentative D call: TRBD1 (5 bases). Germline CDR1 reads MNHEY; CDR2 reads SVGAGI. V lost 5 bases, J lost 6 bases, and 10 bases lay in between. This CDR3 spans 12 amino acids. This chain's CDR3 is CASSRQIPEAFF. The CDR3 region has the DNA TGTGCCAGCAGTCGACAGATCCCTGAAGCTTTCTTT.

The rearrangement links TRBV28 to TRBJ2-3, with 11 bases that match TRBD2. The CDR3 loop spans 14 amino acids. Germline values: CDR1 MDHEN, CDR2 SYDVKM. V gave up 5 bases and J gave up 7 bases; unmatched junction bases: 5. The chain's CDR3 is CASSSSGGGHTQYF. DNA of the CDR3: TGTGCCAGCAGTAGTAGCGGGGGGGGACATACGCAGTATTTT.

The chain recombines TRBV7-2 with TRBJ2-5; 9 bases align to TRBD2. This CDR3 comprises 15 residues. CDR1 and CDR2 (germline): SGHTA, FQGNSA. V shed 3 bases, J shed 2 bases, and the junction held 4 bases outside the gene matches. CDR3 in amino acids: CASSFTAGGQETQYF. Written as DNA, the CDR3 is TGTGCCAGCAGCTTTACAGCGGGGGGACAAGAGACCCAGTACTTC.

The chain links TRBV19 to TRBJ1-2; D unresolved. Looked up from germline, CDR1 is LNHDA and CDR2 is SQIVND (reference sequence). V lost 6 bases to trimming and J lost 2 bases, with 10 bases between them. This CDR3 has 13 residues. The CDR3 spells CASRPTGNYGYTF. The CDR3 DNA sequence: TGTGCCAGTAGGCCGACGGGGAACTATGGCTACACCTTC.

The CDR3, as DNA: TGTGCCAGCAGCCGACAGGGGAATGAAAAACTGTTTTTT. Translating it yields CASSRQGNEKLFF. This chain uses TRBV12-3 or TRBV12-4 with TRBJ1-4; TRBD1 aligns across 8 bases. This CDR3 spans 13 amino acids. V lost 6 bases to trimming and J lost 5 bases; unmatched junction nucleotides: 2.

This clone was seen a single time. The genes are TRBV4-2 and TRBJ2-5; 13 bases are a match to TRBD2. V dropped 0 bases and J dropped 2; count of bases not matched to a gene: 3. The germline gives CDR1 LGHNA, CDR2 YNFKEQ. This CDR3 contains 17 residues. The chain's CDR3 is CASSQDRLAGGQETQYF. In DNA, the CDR3 is TGTGCCAGCAGCCAAGATCGACTAGCGGGGGGACAAGAGACCCAGTACTTC.

The chain links TRBV3-1 (or the pseudogene TRBV3-2) to TRBJ2-7; no firm D call. Germline lookup yields CDR1 LGHDT and CDR2 YNNKEL (reference sequence). This CDR3 has 12 residues. V lost 3 bases and J 4 bases, leaving 7 bases between the germline ends. The CDR3 region is CASSQAVYEQYF. As DNA, the CDR3 is TGTGCCAGCAGCCAGGCCGTATACGAGCAGTACTTC.

This clone was observed once. V usage is TRBV6-1 and J usage is TRBJ2-7, with TRBD1 matching over 10 bases. The germline V gene encodes CDR1 MNHNS and CDR2 SASEGT. The CDR3 is 14 residues long. J gave up 6 bases and V 6 bases, and 8 bases lay outside the gene matches. This chain's CDR3 is CASSSGTGDGEQYF. The CDR3 nucleotides read TGTGCCAGCAGCTCCGGGACAGGGGACGGCGAGCAGTACTTC.

The chain employs TRBV6-5 and TRBJ2-1; weak D call: TRBD2 (5 bases). Germline values: CDR1 MNHEY, CDR2 SVGAGI. CDR3 size: 13 residues. With 4 bases removed from V and 1 base from J, the gap between germline ends came to 5 bases. The CDR3 loop is CASSSGSYNEQFF. CDR3 sequence (DNA): TGTGCCAGCAGTTCGGGATCCTACAATGAGCAGTTCTTC.

J is TRBJ1-1 and V is TRBV5-1; 12 bases align to TRBD1. After removal of 4 bases from V and 11 bases from J, the junction contained 9 bases not matched to a gene. The CDR3 contains 14 residues. Per the germline V gene, CDR1 is SGHRS and CDR2 is YFSETQ. The CDR3 DNA reads as TGCGCCAGCAGCCAAGGGGACAGGGGGCCCGAGGCTTTCTTT. This sequence encodes CASSQGDRGPEAFF.

The chain joins TRBV5-1 to TRBJ2-1; D call uncertain. Germline CDR1 and CDR2: SGHRS and YFSETQ. The ends were cut back, 7 bases at V and 8 bases at J, with 10 bases in the middle. The CDR3 length is 11 residues. The CDR3 region is CASHCPHEQFF. For the CDR3, the DNA is TGCGCCAGCCATTGTCCCCATGAGCAGTTCTTC.

On this clone: Other DNA sequences from this sample encode an identical CDR3 as well. The chain has TRBV18 and TRBJ1-4, with D perhaps matching TRBD1 (6 bases). CDR3 length: 13 amino acids. V lost 6 bases to trimming and J lost 5 bases, with 10 bases between them. Germline values: CDR1 KGHSH, CDR2 LQKENI. In DNA form, the CDR3 reads TGTGCCAGCTCCCCGGACAGAAATGAAAAACTGTTTTTT. Translating gives CASSPDRNEKLFF.